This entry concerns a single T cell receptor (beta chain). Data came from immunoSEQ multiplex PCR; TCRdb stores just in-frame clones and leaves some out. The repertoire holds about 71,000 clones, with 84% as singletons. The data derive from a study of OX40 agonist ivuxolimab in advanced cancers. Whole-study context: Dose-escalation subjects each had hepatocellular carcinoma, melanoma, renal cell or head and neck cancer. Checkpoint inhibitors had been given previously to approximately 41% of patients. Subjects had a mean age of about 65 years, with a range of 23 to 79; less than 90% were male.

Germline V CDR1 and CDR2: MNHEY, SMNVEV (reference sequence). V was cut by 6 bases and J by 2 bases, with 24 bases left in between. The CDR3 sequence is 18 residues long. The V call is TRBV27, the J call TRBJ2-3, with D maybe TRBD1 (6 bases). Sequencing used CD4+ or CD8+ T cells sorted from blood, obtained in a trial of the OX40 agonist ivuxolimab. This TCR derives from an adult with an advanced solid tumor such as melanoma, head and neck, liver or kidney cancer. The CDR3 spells CASSDELSNGDNTDTQYF. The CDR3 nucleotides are TGTGCCAGCAGCGATGAGCTCAGTAACGGGGACAACACAGATACGCAGTATTTT.